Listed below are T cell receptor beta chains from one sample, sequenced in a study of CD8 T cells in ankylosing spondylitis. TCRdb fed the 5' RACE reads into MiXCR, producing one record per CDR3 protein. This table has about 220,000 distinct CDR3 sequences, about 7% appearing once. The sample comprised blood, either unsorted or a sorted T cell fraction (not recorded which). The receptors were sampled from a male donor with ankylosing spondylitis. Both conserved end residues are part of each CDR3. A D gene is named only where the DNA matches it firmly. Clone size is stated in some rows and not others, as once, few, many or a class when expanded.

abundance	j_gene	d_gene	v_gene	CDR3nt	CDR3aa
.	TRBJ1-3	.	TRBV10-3	TGTGCCATCAGTGATGTGGCAGCTACCACCTCTGGAAACACCATATATTTT	CAISDVAATTSGNTIYF
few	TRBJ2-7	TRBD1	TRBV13	TGTGCCAGCAGGCCGGGGACAGGGGCCTACGAGCAGTACTTC	CASRPGTGAYEQYF
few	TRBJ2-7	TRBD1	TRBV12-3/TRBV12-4	TGTGCCAGCAGTCTGACAGGGGTTACGAGAGACGAGCAGTACTTC	CASSLTGVTRDEQYF
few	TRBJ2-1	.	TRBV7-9	TGTGCCAGCAGCTTCGGGGGCCCCCCGGAGCAGTTCTTC	CASSFGGPPEQFF
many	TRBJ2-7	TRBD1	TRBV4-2	TGTGCCAGCAGCCATTACAGGGGTCTAGGGTACGAGCAGTACTTC	CASSHYRGLGYEQYF
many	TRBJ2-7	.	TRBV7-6	TGTGCCAGCAGCCTCAACCGGGAGAACTACGAGCAGTACTTC	CASSLNRENYEQYF
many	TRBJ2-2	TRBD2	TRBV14	TGTGCCAGCAGCCACCGGGACTACTTAAACACCGGGGAGCTGTTTTTT	CASSHRDYLNTGELFF
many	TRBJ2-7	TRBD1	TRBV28	TGTGCCAGCAGTCCCGGACAGGGATCCTCCTACGAGCAGTACTTC	CASSPGQGSSYEQYF
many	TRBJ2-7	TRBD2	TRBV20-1	TGCAGTGTTCGGCGGGAGGGCCAAGCCTACGAGCAGTACTTC	CSVRREGQAYEQYF
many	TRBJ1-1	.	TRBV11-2	TGTGCCAGCAGCTTGAACATAGAAGCTTTCTTT	CASSLNIEAFF
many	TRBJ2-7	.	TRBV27	TGTGCCAGCAGTTTATTCAGGGGTATCGACGAGCAGTACTTC	CASSLFRGIDEQYF
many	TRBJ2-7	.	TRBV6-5	TGTGCCAGCAGTTACTCCCGGAGCGACGAGCAGTACTTC	CASSYSRSDEQYF
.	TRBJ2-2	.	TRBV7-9	TGTGCCAGCAGCTTAGCGGTAGGGCTGAGCACCGGGGAGCTGTTTTTT	CASSLAVGLSTGELFF
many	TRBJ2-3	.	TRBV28	TGTGCCAGCAGTTTAGATCCAGGGATTGGGGCAGATACGCAGTATTTT	CASSLDPGIGADTQYF
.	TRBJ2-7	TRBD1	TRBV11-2	TGTGCCAGCAGCTTTAACAGGGGTCGCTACGAGCAGTACTTC	CASSFNRGRYEQYF
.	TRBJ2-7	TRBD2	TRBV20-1	TGCAGTGCTACCCGGACTAGCGGGAGGGCCGGAACCTACGAGCAGTACTTC	CSATRTSGRAGTYEQYF
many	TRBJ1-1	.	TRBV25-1	TGTGCCAGCAGTGAATACGGGGCGAAGACTGAAGCTTTCTTT	CASSEYGAKTEAFF
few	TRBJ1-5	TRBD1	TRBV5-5	TGTGCCAGCAGCAAGACAGGGAATAGCAATCAGCCCCAGCATTTT	CASSKTGNSNQPQHF
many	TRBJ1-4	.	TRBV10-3	TGTGCCATCAGTGAGTCGACGGTAGACACGGACGCCGCGGAAAAACTGTTTTTT	CAISESTVDTDAAEKLFF
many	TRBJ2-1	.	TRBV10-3	TGTGCCATCAGTGAGTTAGGACAGGGAGGGTACAATGAGCAGTTCTTC	CAISELGQGGYNEQFF
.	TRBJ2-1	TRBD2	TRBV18	TGTGCCAGCTCAGTCGACGCTAGCGGGAGAGGGGAGCAGTTCTTC	CASSVDASGRGEQFF
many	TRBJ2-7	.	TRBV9	TGTGCCAGCAGCGTAGCAGCGAGGGGGATGCCGGAGGAGCAGTACTTC	CASSVAARGMPEEQYF
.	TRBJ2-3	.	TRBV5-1	TGCGCCAGCAGCTTGTGGGGCCGAGGTTTGACAGATACGCAGTATTTT	CASSLWGRGLTDTQYF
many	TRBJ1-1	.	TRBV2	TGTGCCAGTACCGGGACACATAGTTTCTTT	CASTGTHSFF
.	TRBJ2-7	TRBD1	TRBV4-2	TGTGCCAGCAGCCAAGAATTGGGACAGGGAACATACGAGCAGTACTTC	CASSQELGQGTYEQYF
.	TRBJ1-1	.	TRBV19	TGTGCCAGTAGTGTCCCCGGGGGGGTAAGAACTGAAGCTTTCTTT	CASSVPGGVRTEAFF
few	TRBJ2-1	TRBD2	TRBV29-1	TGCAGCGTCGACGGACTAGCGGGGTACAATGAGCAGTTCTTC	CSVDGLAGYNEQFF
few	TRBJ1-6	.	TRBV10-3	TGTGCCATCAGTGAGGAGGGGAATAATTCACCCCTCCACTTT	CAISEEGNNSPLHF
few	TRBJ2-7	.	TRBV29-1	TGCAGCGTTGTTGGGTATTCGTCGGCGGTGTTCTCCTACGAGCAGTACTTC	CSVVGYSSAVFSYEQYF
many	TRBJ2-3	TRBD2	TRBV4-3	TGCGCCAGCAGCCAAGTATCGGGCGGGGGGGCAGATACGCAGTATTTT	CASSQVSGGGADTQYF
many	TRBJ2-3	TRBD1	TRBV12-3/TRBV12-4	TGTGCCAGCAGGGGACAGGGTCCTGGTCCAGATACGCAGTATTTT	CASRGQGPGPDTQYF
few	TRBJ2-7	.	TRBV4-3	TGCGCCAGCAGCCAAGGGGTACGGCGATCCTACGAGCAGTACTTC	CASSQGVRRSYEQYF
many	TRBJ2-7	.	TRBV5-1	TGCGCCAGCAGCTTGGGTTCGCGGGTCTCCTACGAGCAGTACTTC	CASSLGSRVSYEQYF
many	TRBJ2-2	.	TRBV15	TGTGCCACCAGCAGAGGGTCGAACACCGGGGAGCTGTTTTTT	CATSRGSNTGELFF
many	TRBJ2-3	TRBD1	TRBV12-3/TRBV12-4	TGTGCCAGCAGTTTAGCAGGGGGCCGAGATACGCAGTATTTT	CASSLAGGRDTQYF
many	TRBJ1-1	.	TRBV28	TGTGCCAGCAGTTTATTCCGGGGGCCTTGGAATGAAGCTTTCTTT	CASSLFRGPWNEAFF
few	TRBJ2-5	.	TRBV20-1	TGCAGTGCTACTCTCCGGGGGACAAGATCGGTGGAGACCCAGTACTTC	CSATLRGTRSVETQYF
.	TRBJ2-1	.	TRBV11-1	TGTGCCAGCAGCTTAGCAGATAGCTCCTACAATGAGCAGTTCTTC	CASSLADSSYNEQFF
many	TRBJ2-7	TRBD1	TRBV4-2	TGTGCCAGCAGCCAAGGGGTGACAGGGGGCCCCTACGAGCAGTACTTC	CASSQGVTGGPYEQYF
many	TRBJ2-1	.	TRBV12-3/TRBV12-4	TGTGCCAGCAGTTTCCCCACGGGCTCCTACAATGAGCAGTTCTTC	CASSFPTGSYNEQFF
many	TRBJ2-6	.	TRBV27	TGTGCCAGCAGCCCTAAGTCCGGGGCCAACGTCCTGACTTTC	CASSPKSGANVLTF
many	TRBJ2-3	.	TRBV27	TGTGCCAGCAGTAATCCCCACACAGATACGCAGTATTTT	CASSNPHTDTQYF
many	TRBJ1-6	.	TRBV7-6	TGTGCCAGCGGAACCGCGGGTGTCCGTTCACCCCTCCACTTT	CASGTAGVRSPLHF
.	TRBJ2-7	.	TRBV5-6	TGTGCCAGCAGCCTGGCCGCTAGATCCGGCGAGCAGTACTTC	CASSLAARSGEQYF
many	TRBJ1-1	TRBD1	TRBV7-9	TGTGCCAGCAGCTTAAGGACAGGGGACGTCGGCACTGAAGCTTTCTTT	CASSLRTGDVGTEAFF
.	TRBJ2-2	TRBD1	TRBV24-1	TGTGCCACCAGTGATTTTCCCGGACAGGGGGGACTGAACACCGGGGAGCTGTTTTTT	CATSDFPGQGGLNTGELFF
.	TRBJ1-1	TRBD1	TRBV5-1	TGCGCCAGCAGCTCGTTGACAGGGGGCGTAAGGGACACTGAAGCTTTCTTT	CASSSLTGGVRDTEAFF
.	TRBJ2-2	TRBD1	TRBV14	TGTGCCAGCAGCCCTCCGGGACAGGGGCACACCGGGGAGCTGTTTTTT	CASSPPGQGHTGELFF
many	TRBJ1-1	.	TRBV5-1	TGCGCCAGCAGCCCCCCCATTGGGAGCGCTGAAGCTTTCTTT	CASSPPIGSAEAFF
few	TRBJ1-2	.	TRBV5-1	TGCGCCAGCAGCTTGGCCCAAGGTCGGACAGACCCCTATGGCTACACCTTC	CASSLAQGRTDPYGYTF
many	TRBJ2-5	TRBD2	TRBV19	TGTGCCAGTAGTTCGGGGGGACTAGGTCGGGAGACCCAGTACTTC	CASSSGGLGRETQYF
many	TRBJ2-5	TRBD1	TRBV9	TGTGCCAGCAGCGACGATACAGGGGGCTTGGAGACCCAGTACTTC	CASSDDTGGLETQYF
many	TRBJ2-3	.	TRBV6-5	TGTGCCAGCAGTTACTCGATGAGGCGGGCCTTCAACACAGATACGCAGTATTTT	CASSYSMRRAFNTDTQYF
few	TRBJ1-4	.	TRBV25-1	TGTGCCAGCAGTGAATCTCACAGCCTTTCAACTAATGAAAAACTGTTTTTT	CASSESHSLSTNEKLFF
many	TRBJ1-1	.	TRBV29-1	TGCAGCGTCGAACCAGGGACCAGCGACACTGAAGCTTTCTTT	CSVEPGTSDTEAFF